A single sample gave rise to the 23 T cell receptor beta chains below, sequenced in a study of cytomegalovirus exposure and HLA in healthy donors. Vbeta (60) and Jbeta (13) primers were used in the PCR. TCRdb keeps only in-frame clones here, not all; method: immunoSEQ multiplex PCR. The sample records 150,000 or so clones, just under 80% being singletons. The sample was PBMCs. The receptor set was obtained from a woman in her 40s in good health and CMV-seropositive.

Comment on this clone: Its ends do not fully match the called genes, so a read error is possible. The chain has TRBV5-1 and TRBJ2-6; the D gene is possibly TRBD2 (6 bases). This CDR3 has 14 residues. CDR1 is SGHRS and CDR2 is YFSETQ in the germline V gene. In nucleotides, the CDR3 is TGCGCCAGCAGCTTATCAGGAGGGGCCAACGGCCTGACTTTC. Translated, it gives CASSLSGGANGLTF.

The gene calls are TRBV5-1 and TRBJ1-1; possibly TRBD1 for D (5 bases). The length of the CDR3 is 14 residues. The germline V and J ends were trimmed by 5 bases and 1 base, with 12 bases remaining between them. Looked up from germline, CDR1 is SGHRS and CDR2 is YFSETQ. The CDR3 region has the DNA TGCGCCAGCAGAACGGGACTGGGGAACACTGAAGCTTTCTTT. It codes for CASRTGLGNTEAFF.

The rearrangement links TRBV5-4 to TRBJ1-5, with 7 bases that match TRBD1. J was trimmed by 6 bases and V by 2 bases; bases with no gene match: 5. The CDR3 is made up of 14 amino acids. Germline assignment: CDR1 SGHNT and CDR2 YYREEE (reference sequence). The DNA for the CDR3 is TGTGCCAGCAGCTTACAGGGGTCGGCTCAGCCCCAGCATTTT. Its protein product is CASSLQGSAQPQHF.

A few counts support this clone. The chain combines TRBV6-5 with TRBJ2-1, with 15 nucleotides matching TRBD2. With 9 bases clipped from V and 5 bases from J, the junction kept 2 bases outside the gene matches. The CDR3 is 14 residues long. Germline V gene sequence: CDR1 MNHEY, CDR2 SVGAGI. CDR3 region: CASRTSGGDNEQFF. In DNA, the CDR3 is TGTGCCAGTAGGACTAGCGGGGGGGACAATGAGCAGTTCTTC.

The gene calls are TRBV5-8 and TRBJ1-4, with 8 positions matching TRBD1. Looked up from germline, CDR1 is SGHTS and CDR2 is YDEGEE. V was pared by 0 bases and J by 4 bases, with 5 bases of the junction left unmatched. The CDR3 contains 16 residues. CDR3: CASSLGRGQLNEKLFF. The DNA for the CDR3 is TGTGCCAGCAGCTTGGGCAGGGGGCAACTTAATGAAAAACTGTTTTTT.

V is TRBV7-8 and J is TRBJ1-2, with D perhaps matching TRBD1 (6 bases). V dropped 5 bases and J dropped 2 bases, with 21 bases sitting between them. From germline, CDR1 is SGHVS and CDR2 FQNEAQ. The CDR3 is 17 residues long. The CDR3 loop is CASSPGTGSRPNYGYTF. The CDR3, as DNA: TGTGCCAGCAGCCCCGGTACAGGGTCACGGCCCAACTATGGCTACACCTTC. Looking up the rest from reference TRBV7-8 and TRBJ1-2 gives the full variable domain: GAGVSQSPRYKVAKRGQDVALRCDPISGHVSLFWYQQALGQGPEFLTYFQNEAQLDKSGLPSDRFFAERPEGSVSTLKIQRTQQEDSAVYLCASSPGTGSRPNYGYTFGSGTRLTVV.

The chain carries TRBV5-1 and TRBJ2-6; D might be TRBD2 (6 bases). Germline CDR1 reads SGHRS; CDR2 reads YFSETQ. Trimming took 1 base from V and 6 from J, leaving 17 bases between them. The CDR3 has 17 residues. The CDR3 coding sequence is TGCGCCAGCAGCTTGATTTTGCGGGGTTCGGTGGCCAACGTCCTGACTTTC. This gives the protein CASSLILRGSVANVLTF.

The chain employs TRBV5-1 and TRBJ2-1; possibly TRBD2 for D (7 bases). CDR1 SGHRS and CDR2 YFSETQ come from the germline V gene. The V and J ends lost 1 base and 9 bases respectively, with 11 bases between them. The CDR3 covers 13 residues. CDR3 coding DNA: TGCGCCAGCAGCTTGCAGGGGAGGGTTGAGCAGTTCTTC. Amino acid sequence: CASSLQGRVEQFF. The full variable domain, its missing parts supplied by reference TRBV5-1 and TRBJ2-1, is KAGVTQTPRYLIKTRGQQVTLSCSPISGHRSVSWYQQTPGQGLQFLFEYFSETQRNKGNFPGRFSGRQFSNSRSEMNVSTLELGDSALYLCASSLQGRVEQFFGPGTRLTVL.

The DNA for the CDR3 is TGTGCCACCAGCGAAGCCGGGACAGGGGGCTATGGCTACACCTTC. It encodes CATSEAGTGGYGYTF. This chain joins TRBV15 and TRBJ1-2; 11 bases agree with TRBD1. V lost 5 bases, J lost 4 bases, and 6 bases stayed unmatched. Germline CDR1 is LNHNV and CDR2 is YYDKDF (reference sequence). This CDR3 is built from 15 residues.

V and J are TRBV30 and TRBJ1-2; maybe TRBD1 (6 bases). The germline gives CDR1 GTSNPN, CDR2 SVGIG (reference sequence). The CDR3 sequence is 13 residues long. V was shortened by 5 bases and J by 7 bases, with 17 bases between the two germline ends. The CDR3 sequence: CAWSATGIGGYTF. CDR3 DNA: TGTGCCTGGTCAGCCACAGGGATAGGTGGCTACACCTTC.

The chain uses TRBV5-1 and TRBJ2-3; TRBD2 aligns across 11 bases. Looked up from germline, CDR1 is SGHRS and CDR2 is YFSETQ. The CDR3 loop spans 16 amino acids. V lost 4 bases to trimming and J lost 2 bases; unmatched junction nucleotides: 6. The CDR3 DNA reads TGCGCCAGCAGCGGGTCACTAGCGGGGGTCACAGATACGCAGTATTTT. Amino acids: CASSGSLAGVTDTQYF.

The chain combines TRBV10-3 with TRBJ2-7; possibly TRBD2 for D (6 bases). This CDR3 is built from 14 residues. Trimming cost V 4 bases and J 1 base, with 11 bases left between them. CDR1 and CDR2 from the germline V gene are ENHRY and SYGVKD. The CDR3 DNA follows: TGTGCCATCAGTGGGCGGGACGGGTCCTACGAGCAGTACTTC. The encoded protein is CAISGRDGSYEQYF.

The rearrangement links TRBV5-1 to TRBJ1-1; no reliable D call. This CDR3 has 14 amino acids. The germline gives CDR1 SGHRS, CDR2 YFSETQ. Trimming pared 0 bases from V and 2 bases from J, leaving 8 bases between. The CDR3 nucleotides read TGCGCCAGCAGCTTGGATGGACTAAACACTGAAGCTTTCTTT. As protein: CASSLDGLNTEAFF. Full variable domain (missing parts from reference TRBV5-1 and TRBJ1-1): KAGVTQTPRYLIKTRGQQVTLSCSPISGHRSVSWYQQTPGQGLQFLFEYFSETQRNKGNFPGRFSGRQFSNSRSEMNVSTLELGDSALYLCASSLDGLNTEAFFGQGTRLTVV.

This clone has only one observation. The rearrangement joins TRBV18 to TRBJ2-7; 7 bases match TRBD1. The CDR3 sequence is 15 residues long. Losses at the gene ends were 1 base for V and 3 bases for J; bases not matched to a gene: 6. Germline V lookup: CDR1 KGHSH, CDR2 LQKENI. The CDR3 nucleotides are TGTGCCAGCTCACCACTTGGGGACAGATACTACGAGCAGTACTTC. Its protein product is CASSPLGDRYYEQYF.

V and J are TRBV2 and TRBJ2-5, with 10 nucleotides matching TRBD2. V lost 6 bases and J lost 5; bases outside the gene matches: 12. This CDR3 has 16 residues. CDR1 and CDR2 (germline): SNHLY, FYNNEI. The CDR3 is CASRGGSGGALETQYF. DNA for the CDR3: TGTGCCAGCAGGGGGGGGAGCGGGGGGGCCCTGGAGACCCAGTACTTC. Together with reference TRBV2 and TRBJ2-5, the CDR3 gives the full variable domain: EPEVTQTPSHQVTQMGQEVILRCVPISNHLYFYWYRQILGQKVEFLVSFYNNEISEKSEIFDDQFSVERPDGSNFTLKIRSTKLEDSAMYFCASRGGSGGALETQYFGPGTRLLVL.

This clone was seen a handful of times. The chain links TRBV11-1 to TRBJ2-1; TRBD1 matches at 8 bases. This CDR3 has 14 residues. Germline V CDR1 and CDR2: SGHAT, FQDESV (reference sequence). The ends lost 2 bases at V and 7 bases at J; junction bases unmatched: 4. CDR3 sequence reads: CASSLRQGRNEQFF. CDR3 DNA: TGTGCCAGCAGCTTAAGACAGGGGAGAAATGAGCAGTTCTTC.

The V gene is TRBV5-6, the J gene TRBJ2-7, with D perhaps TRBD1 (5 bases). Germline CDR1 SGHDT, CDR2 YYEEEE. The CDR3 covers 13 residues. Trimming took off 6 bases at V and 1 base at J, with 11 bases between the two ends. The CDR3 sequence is CASIRQSSYEQYF. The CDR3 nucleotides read TGTGCCAGCATACGACAGTCGTCCTACGAGCAGTACTTC.

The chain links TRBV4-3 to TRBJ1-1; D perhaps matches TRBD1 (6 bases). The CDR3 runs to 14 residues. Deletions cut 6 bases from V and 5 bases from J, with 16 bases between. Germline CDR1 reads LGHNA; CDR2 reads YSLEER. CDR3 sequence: CASRDTGFFTEAFF. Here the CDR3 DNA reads TGCGCCAGCAGGGACACAGGGTTTTTTACTGAAGCTTTCTTT.

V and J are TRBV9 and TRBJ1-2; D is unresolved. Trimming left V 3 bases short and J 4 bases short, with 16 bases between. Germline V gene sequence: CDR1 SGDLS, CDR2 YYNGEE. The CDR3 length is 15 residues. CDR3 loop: CASSAGRGEFYGYTF. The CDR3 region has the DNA TGTGCCAGCAGCGCCGGGCGGGGAGAATTCTATGGCTACACCTTC.

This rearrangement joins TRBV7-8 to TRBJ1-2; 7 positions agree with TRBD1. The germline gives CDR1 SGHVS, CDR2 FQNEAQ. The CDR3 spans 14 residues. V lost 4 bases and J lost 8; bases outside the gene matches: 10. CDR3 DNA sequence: TGTGCCAGCAGCTCGGGACAGCTCCTCGGGGGCTACACCTTC. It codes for CASSSGQLLGGYTF.

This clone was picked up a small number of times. CDR3 sequence: CASSLGRGYNEQFF. The CDR3 DNA reads TGTGCCAGCAGCTTGGGGAGGGGTTACAATGAGCAGTTCTTC. V usage is TRBV5-4 and J usage is TRBJ2-1, with D tentatively TRBD2 (6 bases). This CDR3 has 14 amino acids. Germline values: CDR1 SGHNT, CDR2 YYREEE (reference sequence). Trimming left V 0 bases short and J 4 bases short, with 8 bases between.

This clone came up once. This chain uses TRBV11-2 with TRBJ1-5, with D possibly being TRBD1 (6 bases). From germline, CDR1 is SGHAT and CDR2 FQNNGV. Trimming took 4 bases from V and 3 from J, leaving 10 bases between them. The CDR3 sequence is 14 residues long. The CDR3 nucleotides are TGTGCCAGCAGCTCGACAGGTAACAATCAGCCCCAGCATTTT. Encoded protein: CASSSTGNNQPQHF.

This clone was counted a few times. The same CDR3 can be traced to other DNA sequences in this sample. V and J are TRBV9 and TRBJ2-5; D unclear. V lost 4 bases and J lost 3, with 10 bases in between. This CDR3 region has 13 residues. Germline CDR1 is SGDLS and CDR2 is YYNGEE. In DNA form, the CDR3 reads TGTGCCAGCAGCTTAACACGGGAAGAGACCCAGTACTTC. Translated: CASSLTREETQYF.